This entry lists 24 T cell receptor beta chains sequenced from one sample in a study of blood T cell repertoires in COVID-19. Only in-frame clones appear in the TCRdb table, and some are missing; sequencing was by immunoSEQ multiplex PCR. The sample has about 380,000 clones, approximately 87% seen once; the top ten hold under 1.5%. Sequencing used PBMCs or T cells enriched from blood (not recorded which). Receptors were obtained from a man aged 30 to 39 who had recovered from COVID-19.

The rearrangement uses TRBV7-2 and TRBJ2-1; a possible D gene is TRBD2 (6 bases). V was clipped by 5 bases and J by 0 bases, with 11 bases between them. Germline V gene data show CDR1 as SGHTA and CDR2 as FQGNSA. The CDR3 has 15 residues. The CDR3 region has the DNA TGTGCCAGCAGCCCCCCCGGGAGCTCCTACAATGAGCAGTTCTTC. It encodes CASSPPGSSYNEQFF.

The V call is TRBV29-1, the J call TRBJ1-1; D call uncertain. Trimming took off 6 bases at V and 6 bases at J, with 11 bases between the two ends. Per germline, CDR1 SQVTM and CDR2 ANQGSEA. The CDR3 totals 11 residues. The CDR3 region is CSVLSGSEAFF. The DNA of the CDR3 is TGCAGCGTCCTTTCGGGGTCTGAAGCTTTCTTT.

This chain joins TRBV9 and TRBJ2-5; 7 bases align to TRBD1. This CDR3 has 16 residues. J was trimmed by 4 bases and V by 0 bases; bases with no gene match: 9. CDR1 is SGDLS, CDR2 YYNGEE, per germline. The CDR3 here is CASSVAQRGLRETQYF. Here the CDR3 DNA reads TGTGCCAGCAGCGTAGCTCAAAGGGGGCTGAGAGAGACCCAGTACTTC.

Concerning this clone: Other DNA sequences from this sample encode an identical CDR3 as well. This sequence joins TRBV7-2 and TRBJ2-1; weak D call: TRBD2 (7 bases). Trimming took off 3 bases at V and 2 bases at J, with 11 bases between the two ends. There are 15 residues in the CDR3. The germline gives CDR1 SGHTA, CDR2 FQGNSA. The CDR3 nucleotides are TGTGCCAGCAGCTTCTCGGGGGGCCCCTACAATGAGCAGTTCTTC. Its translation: CASSFSGGPYNEQFF.

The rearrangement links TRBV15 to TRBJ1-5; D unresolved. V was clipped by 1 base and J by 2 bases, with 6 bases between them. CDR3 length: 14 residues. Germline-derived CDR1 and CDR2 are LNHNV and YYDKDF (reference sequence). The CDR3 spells CATSRGEGNQPQHF. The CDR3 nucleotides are TGTGCCACCAGCAGAGGCGAGGGCAATCAGCCCCAGCATTTT.

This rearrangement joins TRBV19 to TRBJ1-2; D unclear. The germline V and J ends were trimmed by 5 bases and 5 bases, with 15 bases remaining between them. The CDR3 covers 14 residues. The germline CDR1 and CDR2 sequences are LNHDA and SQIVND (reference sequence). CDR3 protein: CASSPWVQYYGYTF. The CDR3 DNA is TGTGCCAGTAGTCCTTGGGTACAGTATTATGGCTACACCTTC.

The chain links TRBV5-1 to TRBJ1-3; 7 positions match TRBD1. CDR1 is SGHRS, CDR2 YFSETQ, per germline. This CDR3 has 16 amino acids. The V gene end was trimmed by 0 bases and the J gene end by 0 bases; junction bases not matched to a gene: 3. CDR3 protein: CASSLAWDSSGNTIYF. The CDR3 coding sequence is TGCGCCAGCAGCTTGGCCTGGGACAGCTCTGGAAACACCATATATTTT.

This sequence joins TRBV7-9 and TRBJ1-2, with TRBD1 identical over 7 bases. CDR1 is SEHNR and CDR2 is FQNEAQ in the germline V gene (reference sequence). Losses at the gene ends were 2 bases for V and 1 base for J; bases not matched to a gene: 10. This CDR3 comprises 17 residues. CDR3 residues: CASSLLIGGIDNYGYTF. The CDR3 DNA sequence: TGTGCCAGCAGCTTATTAATAGGGGGCATTGATAACTATGGCTACACCTTC.

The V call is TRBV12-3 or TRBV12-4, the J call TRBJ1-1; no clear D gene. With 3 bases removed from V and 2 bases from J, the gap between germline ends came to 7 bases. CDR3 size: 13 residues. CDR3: CASSLAVNTEAFF. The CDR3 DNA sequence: TGTGCCAGCAGTTTGGCGGTAAACACTGAAGCTTTCTTT.

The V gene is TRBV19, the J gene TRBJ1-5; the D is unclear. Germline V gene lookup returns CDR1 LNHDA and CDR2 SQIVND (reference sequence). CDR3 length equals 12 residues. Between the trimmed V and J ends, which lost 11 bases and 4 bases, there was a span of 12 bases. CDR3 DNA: TGTGCCTGCGGCAGCCGGAATCAGCCCCAGCATTTT. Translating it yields CACGSRNQPQHF. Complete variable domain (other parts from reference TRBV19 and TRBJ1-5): DGGITQSPKYLFRKEGQNVTLSCEQNLNHDAMYWYRQDPGQGLRLIYYSQIVNDFQKGDIAEGYSVSREKKESFPLTVTSAQKNPTAFYLCACGSRNQPQHFGDGTRLSIL.

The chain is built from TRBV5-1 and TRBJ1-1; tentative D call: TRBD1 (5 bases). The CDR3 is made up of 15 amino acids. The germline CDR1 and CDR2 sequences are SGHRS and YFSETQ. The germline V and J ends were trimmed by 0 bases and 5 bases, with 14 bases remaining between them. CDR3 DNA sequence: TGCGCCAGCAGCTTGGAAGGGGTGGGAGGGACTGAAGCTTTCTTT. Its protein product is CASSLEGVGGTEAFF.

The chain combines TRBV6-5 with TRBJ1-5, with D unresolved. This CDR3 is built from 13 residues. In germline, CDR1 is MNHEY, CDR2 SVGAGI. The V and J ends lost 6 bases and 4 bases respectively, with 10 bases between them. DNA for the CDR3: TGTGCCAGCAGAATCCGCGGGAATCAGCCCCAGCATTTT. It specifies CASRIRGNQPQHF.

The CDR3 protein is CASSGRGAAFF. CDR3 in DNA: TGCGCCAGCAGTGGGCGGGGCGCAGCTTTCTTT. The J gene is TRBJ1-1, the V gene TRBV10-2; D possibly corresponds to TRBD1 (5 bases). V lost 4 bases and J lost 10, with 10 bases in between. CDR1 and CDR2 (germline): WSHSY, SAAADI. The CDR3 runs to 11 residues.

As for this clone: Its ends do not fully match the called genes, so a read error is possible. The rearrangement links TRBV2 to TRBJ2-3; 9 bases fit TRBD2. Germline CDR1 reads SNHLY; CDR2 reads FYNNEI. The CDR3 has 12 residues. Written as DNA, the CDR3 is TGTGCCAGCAGTGATATGAGCGGGGGGCCGAGATTT. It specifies CASSDMSGGPRF.

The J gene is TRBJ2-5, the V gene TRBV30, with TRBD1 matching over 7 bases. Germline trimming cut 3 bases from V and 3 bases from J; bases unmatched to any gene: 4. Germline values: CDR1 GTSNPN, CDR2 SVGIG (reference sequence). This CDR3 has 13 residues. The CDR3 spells CAWSRGSKETQYF. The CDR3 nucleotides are TGTGCCTGGAGCAGGGGGTCTAAAGAGACCCAGTACTTC.

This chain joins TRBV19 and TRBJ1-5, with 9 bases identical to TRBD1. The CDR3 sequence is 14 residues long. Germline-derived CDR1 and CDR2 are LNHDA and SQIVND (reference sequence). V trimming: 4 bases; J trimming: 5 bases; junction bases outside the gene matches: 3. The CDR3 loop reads CASSTRDRDQPQHF. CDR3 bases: TGTGCCAGTAGTACCCGGGACAGGGATCAGCCCCAGCATTTT.

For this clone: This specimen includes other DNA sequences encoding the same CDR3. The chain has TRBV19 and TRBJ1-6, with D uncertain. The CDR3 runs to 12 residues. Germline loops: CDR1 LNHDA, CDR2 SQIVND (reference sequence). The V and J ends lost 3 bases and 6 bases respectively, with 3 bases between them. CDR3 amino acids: CASSIGNSPLHF. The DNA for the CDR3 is TGTGCCAGTAGTATCGGTAATTCACCCCTCCACTTT.

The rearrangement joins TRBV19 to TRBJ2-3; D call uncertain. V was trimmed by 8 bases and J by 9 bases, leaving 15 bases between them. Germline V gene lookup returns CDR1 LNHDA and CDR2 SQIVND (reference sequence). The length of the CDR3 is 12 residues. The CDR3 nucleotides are TGTGCCAGTCGGCCACCTCTAGGAACGCAGTATTTT. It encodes CASRPPLGTQYF. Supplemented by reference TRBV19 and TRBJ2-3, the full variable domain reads DGGITQSPKYLFRKEGQNVTLSCEQNLNHDAMYWYRQDPGQGLRLIYYSQIVNDFQKGDIAEGYSVSREKKESFPLTVTSAQKNPTAFYLCASRPPLGTQYFGPGTRLTVL.

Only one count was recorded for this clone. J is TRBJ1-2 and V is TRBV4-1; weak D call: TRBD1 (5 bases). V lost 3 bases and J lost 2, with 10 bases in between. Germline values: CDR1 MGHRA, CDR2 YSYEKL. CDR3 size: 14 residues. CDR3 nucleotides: TGCGCCAGCAGCCAGTTAGGGGAAAACTATGGCTACACCTTC. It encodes CASSQLGENYGYTF.

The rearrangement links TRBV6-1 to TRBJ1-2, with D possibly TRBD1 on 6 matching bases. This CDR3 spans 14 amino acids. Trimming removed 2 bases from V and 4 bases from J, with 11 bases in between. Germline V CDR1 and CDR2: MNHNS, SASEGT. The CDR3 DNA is TGTGCCAGCAGTGAATCGGCGGACAGCTATGGCTACACCTTC. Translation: CASSESADSYGYTF.

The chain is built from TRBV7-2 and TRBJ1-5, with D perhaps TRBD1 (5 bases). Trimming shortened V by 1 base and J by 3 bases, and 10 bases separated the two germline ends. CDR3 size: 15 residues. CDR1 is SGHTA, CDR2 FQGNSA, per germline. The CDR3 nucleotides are TGTGCCAGCAGCTTAGAGGGGCACACCAATCAGCCCCAGCATTTT. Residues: CASSLEGHTNQPQHF.

The CDR3: CASSLALSNEKLFF. CDR3 nucleotides: TGTGCCAGCAGCTTAGCTTTGAGCAATGAAAAACTGTTTTTT. The V and J genes are TRBV7-6 and TRBJ1-4; D gene uncertain. Germline V gene sequence: CDR1 SGHVS, CDR2 FNYEAQ. Trimming left V 0 bases short and J 5 bases short, with 7 bases between. The CDR3 runs to 14 residues.

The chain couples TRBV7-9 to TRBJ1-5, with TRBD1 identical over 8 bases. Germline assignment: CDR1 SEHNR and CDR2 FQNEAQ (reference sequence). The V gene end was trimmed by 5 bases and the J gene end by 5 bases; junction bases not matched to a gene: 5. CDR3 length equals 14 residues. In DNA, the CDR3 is TGTGCCAGCAGCGCCGGGACAGGATATCAGCCCCAGCATTTT. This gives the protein CASSAGTGYQPQHF. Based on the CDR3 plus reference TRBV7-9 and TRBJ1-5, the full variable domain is DTGVSQNPRHKITKRGQNVTFRCDPISEHNRLYWYRQTLGQGPEFLTYFQNEAQLEKSRLLSDRFSAERPKGSFSTLEIQRTEQGDSAMYLCASSAGTGYQPQHFGDGTRLSIL.

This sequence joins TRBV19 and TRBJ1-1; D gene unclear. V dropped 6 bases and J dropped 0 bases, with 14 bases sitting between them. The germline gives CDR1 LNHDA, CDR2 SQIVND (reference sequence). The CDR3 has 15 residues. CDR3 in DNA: TGTGCCAGTAGGCCCCAGGACTCCTTGAACACTGAAGCTTTCTTT. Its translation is CASRPQDSLNTEAFF.